Below are 7 T cell receptor beta chains sequenced from a single sample in a study of CD8 T cells in Susac syndrome. Random hexamers were used to reverse transcribe the RNA input (about 0.45 to 1 ug). One entry per CDR3 protein, called by TCRdb with MiXCR from the immunoSEQ multiplex PCR reads. The data contain about 73,000 distinct CDR3 sequences, less than 95% of them singletons. Sequencing input: CD8+ T cells from PBMCs. The receptors come from a human donor with multiple sclerosis.

J is TRBJ1-1 and V is TRBV30; possible D gene TRBD1, 5 bases. CDR3 length equals 11 residues. The V end was cut by 3 bases, the J end by 7 bases, with 9 bases between. Germline V CDR1 and CDR2: GTSNPN, SVGIG (reference sequence). CDR3 region: CAWRDIFEAFF. CDR3 DNA sequence: TGTGCCTGGAGGGACATATTTGAAGCTTTCTTT. The variable domain in full, completed from reference TRBV30 and TRBJ1-1, reads SQTIHQWPATLVQPVGSPLSLECTVEGTSNPNLYWYRQAAGRGLQLLFYSVGIGQISSEVPQNLSASRPQDRQFILSSKKLLLSDSGFYLCAWRDIFEAFFGQGTRLTVV.

The J gene is TRBJ2-7, the V gene TRBV29-1; D is unresolved. Trimming took off 2 bases at V and 2 bases at J, with 7 bases between the two ends. CDR3 length: 12 residues. Germline CDR1 reads SQVTM; CDR2 reads ANQGSEA. Here the CDR3 DNA reads TGCAGCGTTGAATTAGGAACCTACGAGCAGTACTTC. It translates to CSVELGTYEQYF.

The chain links TRBV20-1 to TRBJ2-2; D uncertain. CDR3 length: 11 amino acids. Germline V gene lookup returns CDR1 DFQATT and CDR2 SNEGSKA (reference sequence). The V end lost 4 bases, the J end lost 5 bases, and 5 bases lay between the germline ends. CDR3 sequence reads: CSATQTGELFF. Written as DNA, the CDR3 is TGCAGTGCTACCCAAACCGGGGAGCTGTTTTTT.

V and J are TRBV7-8 and TRBJ2-1, with D maybe TRBD1 (5 bases). Trimming took off 1 base at V and 2 bases at J, with 15 bases between the two ends. Per germline, CDR1 SGHVS and CDR2 FQNEAQ. The CDR3 is made up of 17 amino acids. The CDR3 bases are TGTGCCAGCAGCTTAGGAAGGGGCAGTTTGACCTACAATGAGCAGTTCTTC. It translates to CASSLGRGSLTYNEQFF. The full variable domain, rest sourced from reference TRBV7-8 and TRBJ2-1, is GAGVSQSPRYKVAKRGQDVALRCDPISGHVSLFWYQQALGQGPEFLTYFQNEAQLDKSGLPSDRFFAERPEGSVSTLKIQRTQQEDSAVYLCASSLGRGSLTYNEQFFGPGTRLTVL.

The chain joins TRBV5-6 to TRBJ1-2, with 12 nucleotides matching TRBD1. With V trimmed by 4 bases and J by 4 bases, 5 bases remained unmatched. Germline loops: CDR1 SGHDT, CDR2 YYEEEE. The CDR3 has 15 amino acids. The DNA for the CDR3 is TGTGCCAGCAGCGCGGGGGACAGGGGGCTCTATGGCTACACCTTC. Translated: CASSAGDRGLYGYTF.

The chain recombines TRBV3-1 with TRBJ1-1; possible D gene TRBD1, 5 bases. Trimming removed 6 bases at V and 4 bases at J, with 15 bases between. This CDR3 comprises 14 residues. The germline CDR1 and CDR2 sequences are LGHDT and YNNKEL (reference sequence). CDR3 nucleotide sequence: TGTGCCAGCAGGGGGGGAGTGGGAGGCACTGAAGCTTTCTTT. Its translation: CASRGGVGGTEAFF.

This chain joins TRBV29-1 and TRBJ2-7; a weak D match, TRBD1 (5 bases). This CDR3 is 13 amino acids long. Germline CDR1 SQVTM, CDR2 ANQGSEA. The ends were cut back, 5 bases at V and 0 bases at J, with 11 bases in the middle. The DNA of the CDR3 is TGCAGCGTTCACGACAGCATCTCCTACGAGCAGTACTTC. It specifies CSVHDSISYEQYF.